This record concerns one TCR beta chain sequence. The read stops 3 residues short of the end of the CDR3; the missing end is completed from the germline J gene. This table comes from immunoSEQ multiplex PCR, and its TCRdb copy is limited to in-frame clones, with some not included. The sample shows some 20,000 clones, and 5% sits with its ten largest clones. All donors had a single incident cervical HPV16 infection, not prevalent. The data stem from a study of T cells in women clearing cervical HPV infection. CDR1 and CDR2 (germline): DFQATT, SNEGSKA (reference sequence). The CDR3 has 16 amino acids. The V gene lost 3 bases and the J gene lost 1 base, with 16 bases spanning the gap.

V is TRBV20-1 and J is TRBJ2-4; possible D gene TRBD1, 6 bases. Sequenced input: blood buffy coat. The origin of this receptor is a woman aged 18-70 years with a cervical HPV16 infection that either progressed to CIN3+ or cleared (not recorded which). The CDR3 protein is CSARAEGVLAKNIQYF. The sequenced part of the CDR3 DNA is TGCAGTGCTAGGGCCGAGGGGGTCCTTGCCAAAAACATT.